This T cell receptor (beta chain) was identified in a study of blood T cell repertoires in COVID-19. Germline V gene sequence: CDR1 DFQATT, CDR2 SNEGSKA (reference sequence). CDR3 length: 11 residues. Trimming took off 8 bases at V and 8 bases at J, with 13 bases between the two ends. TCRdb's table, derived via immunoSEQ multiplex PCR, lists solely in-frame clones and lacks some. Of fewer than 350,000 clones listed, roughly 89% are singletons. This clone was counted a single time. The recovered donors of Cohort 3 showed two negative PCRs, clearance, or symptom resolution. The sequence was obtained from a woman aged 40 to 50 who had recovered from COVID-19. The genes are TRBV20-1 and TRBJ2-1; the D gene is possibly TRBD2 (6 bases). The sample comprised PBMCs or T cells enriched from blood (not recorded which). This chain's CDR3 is CSPAGPDEQFF. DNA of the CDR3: TGCAGTCCCGCGGGGCCGGATGAGCAGTTCTTC.